These 17 T cell receptor beta chains were sequenced from one sample in a study of T cells in Graves' hyperthyroidism and ophthalmopathy. TCR beta CDR3 regions were amplified from RNA. The study used the HTBI primer set for a first-round RT-PCR of the TCR CDR3. TCRdb re-analysed the multiplex PCR reads in MiXCR, keeping a single row per CDR3 protein. The repertoire includes about 350,000 distinct CDR3 sequences, roughly 18% of them detected once, and around 15% sits in the top ten. The sample was blood. These receptors originate from a middle-aged woman with Graves' ophthalmopathy.

The table lists this clonotype with many counts. V is TRBV6-2 or TRBV6-3 and J is TRBJ2-2, with a weak D call TRBD2 (6 bases). V was clipped by 5 bases and J by 2 bases, with 12 bases between them. The germline CDR1 and CDR2 sequences are MNHEY and SVGEGT. The CDR3 loop spans 15 amino acids. The CDR3 sequence is CASSALAENTGELFF. CDR3 nucleotide sequence: TGTGCCAGCAGTGCTTTAGCGGAAAACACCGGGGAGCTGTTTTTT.

The V and J genes are TRBV5-1 and TRBJ2-7; weak D call: TRBD2 (7 bases). Germline-derived CDR1 and CDR2 are SGHRS and YFSETQ. This CDR3 contains 15 residues. V was cut by 0 bases and J by 1 base, with 11 bases left in between. CDR3 sequence: CASSLGGGGSYEQYF. CDR3 bases: TGCGCCAGCAGCTTGGGGGGAGGGGGATCCTACGAGCAGTACTTC.

In this sample, this clonotype turned up many times. The genes are TRBV2 and TRBJ2-4; D is uncertain. V lost 7 bases to trimming and J lost 9 bases, with 19 bases between them. The CDR3 length is 14 residues. Germline V gene sequence: CDR1 SNHLY, CDR2 FYNNEI. CDR3 DNA sequence: TGTGCCAGCATTGACAAGGGCCTTGAGGTCATTCAGTACTTC. Amino acids: CASIDKGLEVIQYF.

The chain links TRBV6-1 to TRBJ1-2; the D gene is possibly TRBD1 (5 bases). This CDR3 has 14 amino acids. CDR1 is MNHNS and CDR2 is SASEGT in the germline V gene. Trimming took 1 base from V and 14 from J, leaving 20 bases between them. The DNA of the CDR3 is TGTGCCAGCAGTGAAGTCGGGGACGCGCGGGGGTGGACCTTC. As protein: CASSEVGDARGWTF.

The chain combines TRBV28 with TRBJ1-6; no clear D. Trimming took off 3 bases at V and 11 bases at J, with 14 bases between the two ends. Germline V gene sequence: CDR1 MDHEN, CDR2 SYDVKM. CDR3 length: 14 amino acids. CDR3 protein: CASSFSTTGAPLHF. Here the CDR3 DNA reads TGTGCCAGCAGTTTCTCAACGACGGGAGCACCCCTCCACTTT. Full variable domain (remainder filled in from reference TRBV28 and TRBJ1-6): DVKVTQSSRYLVKRTGEKVFLECVQDMDHENMFWYRQDPGLGLRLIYFSYDVKMKEKGDIPEGYSVSREKKERFSLILESASTNQTSMYLCASSFSTTGAPLHFGNGTRLTVT.

This clonotype was detected ten times or more. The chain joins TRBV29-1 to TRBJ1-2; D remains ambiguous. There are 13 residues in the CDR3. V was cut by 4 bases and J by 11 bases, with 20 bases left in between. Germline assignment: CDR1 SQVTM and CDR2 ANQGSEA. This chain's CDR3 is CSVVGVNYVGYTF. The CDR3 bases are TGCAGCGTTGTGGGAGTTAACTATGTTGGGTACACCTTC. Filled out from reference TRBV29-1 and TRBJ1-2, the complete variable domain reads SAVISQKPSRDICQRGTSLTIQCQVDSQVTMMFWYRQQPGQSLTLIATANQGSEATYESGFVIDKFPISRPNLTFSTLTVSNMSPEDSSIYLCSVVGVNYVGYTFGSGTRLTVV.

The table lists this clonotype with many counts. The V call is TRBV6-5, the J call TRBJ1-1, with 9 bases that match TRBD1. With V trimmed by 8 bases and J by 3 bases, 4 bases remained unmatched. Germline loops: CDR1 MNHEY, CDR2 SVGAGI. The CDR3 loop spans 13 amino acids. This chain's CDR3 is CASHRGPDTEAFF. The CDR3 DNA follows: TGTGCCAGCCACAGGGGGCCGGACACTGAAGCTTTCTTT.

This chain joins TRBV20-1 and TRBJ2-2, with D maybe TRBD2 (6 bases). This CDR3 is built from 15 residues. From germline, CDR1 is DFQATT and CDR2 SNEGSKA (reference sequence). Trimming removed 3 bases from V and 7 bases from J, with 18 bases in between. For the CDR3, the DNA is TGCAGTGCTAGCCTAGCGAACGTTCTGGGCGGGGAGCTGTTTTTT. It yields the protein CSASLANVLGGELFF.

Many counts were recorded for this clonotype. V usage is TRBV29-1 and J usage is TRBJ1-2; 8 positions match TRBD1. The CDR3 is 12 amino acids. J was trimmed by 3 bases and V by 7 bases; bases with no gene match: 4. CDR1 SQVTM and CDR2 ANQGSEA come from the germline V gene. The chain's CDR3 is CSEKTGDYGYTF. The DNA for the CDR3 is TGCAGCGAAAAGACAGGGGACTATGGCTACACCTTC.

This clonotype was seen at least ten times. The chain uses TRBV19 and TRBJ1-5, with 8 bases identical to TRBD1. Losses at the gene ends were 6 bases for V and 7 bases for J; bases not matched to a gene: 11. CDR1 LNHDA and CDR2 SQIVND come from the germline V gene (reference sequence). This CDR3 spans 15 amino acids. The CDR3 sequence is CASSLLDRERQPQHF. DNA for the CDR3: TGTGCCAGTAGCCTACTGGACAGGGAGCGACAGCCCCAGCATTTT. Together with reference TRBV19 and TRBJ1-5, the CDR3 gives the full variable domain: DGGITQSPKYLFRKEGQNVTLSCEQNLNHDAMYWYRQDPGQGLRLIYYSQIVNDFQKGDIAEGYSVSREKKESFPLTVTSAQKNPTAFYLCASSLLDRERQPQHFGDGTRLSIL.

This chain uses TRBV11-2 with TRBJ2-7; 7 bases fit TRBD1. CDR1 and CDR2 from the germline V gene are SGHAT and FQNNGV. Trimming removed 5 bases from V and 4 bases from J; junction bases left unmatched: 8. CDR3 length equals 14 residues. In DNA, the CDR3 is TGTGCCAGCAGCCACAACAGACAGGGTTACGAGCAGTACTTC. It specifies CASSHNRQGYEQYF.

This clonotype was seen ten or more times. The genes are TRBV5-6 and TRBJ2-2; D is unclear. Germline CDR1 SGHDT, CDR2 YYEEEE. Trimming cost V 1 base and J 0 bases, with 16 bases left between them. The CDR3 is made up of 18 amino acids. DNA for the CDR3: TGTGCCAGCAGCTTGATGTTCACGGGTCTCGCGAACACCGGGGAGCTGTTTTTT. Encoded protein: CASSLMFTGLANTGELFF.

The chain carries TRBV4-1 and TRBJ2-5, with 8 bases aligning to TRBD2. This CDR3 is 16 amino acids long. The V gene's germline CDR1 is MGHRA and CDR2 YSYEKL. V lost 6 bases and J lost 2; bases outside the gene matches: 11. In nucleotides, the CDR3 is TGCGCCAGCAGTCTGCGGAGCGGGGGCCATCAAGAGACCCAGTACTTC. It yields the protein CASSLRSGGHQETQYF.

This clonotype was seen many times. A much larger clone sits a single nucleotide away, making a read error possible. DNA of the CDR3: TGTGCCTGGATAGTGAACACTGAAGCTCTCTTT. This encodes CAWIVNTEALF. The rearrangement uses TRBV30 and TRBJ1-1; D remains ambiguous. The CDR3 loop spans 11 amino acids. Germline CDR1 GTSNPN, CDR2 SVGIG (reference sequence).

There are many counts of this clonotype. The chain has TRBV7-2 and TRBJ2-5; either TRBD1 or TRBD2 may supply D (5 bases each). Deletions cut 4 bases from V and 2 bases from J, with 17 bases between. Germline lookup yields CDR1 SGHTA and CDR2 FQGNSA. This CDR3 has 16 residues. This CDR3 is CASSSISPGRQETQYF. The CDR3 coding sequence is TGTGCCAGCAGCTCTATATCGCCGGGACGGCAAGAGACCCAGTACTTC.

The sample holds many counts of this clonotype. This rearrangement joins TRBV5-6 to TRBJ1-1; possible D gene TRBD1, 5 bases. The CDR3 length is 14 residues. With 4 bases removed from V and 10 bases from J, the gap between germline ends came to 20 bases. Looked up from germline, CDR1 is SGHDT and CDR2 is YYEEEE. The CDR3 DNA reads TGTGCCAGCAGCCTCCCCCCGGGGGAAATTGGAGCTTTCTTT. Amino acids: CASSLPPGEIGAFF. Full variable domain (rest looked up from reference TRBV5-6 and TRBJ1-1): DAGVTQSPTHLIKTRGQQVTLRCSPKSGHDTVSWYQQALGQGPQFIFQYYEEEERQRGNFPDRFSGHQFPNYSSELNVNALLLGDSALYLCASSLPPGEIGAFFGQGTRLTVV.

This clonotype was observed many times. V gene TRBV5-1 combines with J gene TRBJ2-7; no reliable D call. The ends were cut back, 0 bases at V and 4 bases at J, with 17 bases in the middle. Germline CDR1 SGHRS, CDR2 YFSETQ. This CDR3 has 16 residues. CDR3 sequence reads: CASSLAVAGPGYEQYF. The CDR3 nucleotides are TGCGCCAGCAGCTTGGCCGTGGCAGGCCCTGGATACGAGCAGTACTTC.